This T cell receptor (beta chain) is drawn from a study of early T cells in non-severe SARS-CoV-2 infection. Study background: Bulk RNA from unsorted whole blood was sequenced; chains were unpaired.

V dropped 1 base and J dropped 5; count of bases not matched to a gene: 13. The CDR3 extends over 19 amino acids. Germline assignment: CDR1 SGHDN and CDR2 FVKESK. On this clonotype itself: Its antigen is unknown.

General study findings and limits: VDJdb matching favored anti-spike CD8 responses, missing private and CD4 specificities.

Tagging with unique molecular identifiers was applied to individual cDNA molecules. TCRdb used MiXCR to reprocess the 5' RACE reads, holding one entry per CDR3 protein. The sample carries about 59,000 distinct CDR3 sequences, around 13% recorded once. The sequenced sample was whole blood, obtained at baseline. This TCR was sampled from an adult who was a healthcare worker with PCR-confirmed SARS-CoV-2 infection or an uninfected control (not recorded which). The chain employs TRBV14 and TRBJ2-5, with 13 bases that match TRBD2. CDR3: CASSQARFETSGRKETQYF. The DNA for the CDR3 is TGTGCCAGCAGCCAAGCCCGGTTTGAGACTAGCGGGAGGAAGGAGACCCAGTACTTC.